One T cell receptor (beta chain) is described in this entry. Methods used by the authors: Counts of nucleated cells, estimated from reference gene primer amplification, were obtained. This table comes from immunoSEQ multiplex PCR, and its TCRdb copy is limited to in-frame clones, with some not included. That table gives V, J and clone size, and the DNA gave D and trimming. The sample holds 130,000 or so clones, about four fifths seen once. Seattle patient enrollment occurred during active infection, with longitudinal follow-up thereafter. The data originate from a study of blood T cell repertoires in COVID-19. For the study at large: Samples came from the United States, Italy and Spain, spanning acute and convalescent COVID-19. T cells, B-cell-depleted T cells, or PBMCs provided the cDNA or gDNA that served as material.

V dropped 4 bases and J dropped 4; count of bases not matched to a gene: 5. Germline loops: CDR1 SGHDN, CDR2 FVKESK. This CDR3 has 15 amino acids. The receptor comes from a woman aged 65 to 85 with COVID-19, enrolled during active disease. V usage is TRBV14 and J usage is TRBJ1-2; 11 bases fit TRBD1. Sequenced sample: peripheral blood. The CDR3 DNA is TGTGCCAGCAGCCCTCGGACAGGGGGCGTCTATGGCTACACCTTC. Residues: CASSPRTGGVYGYTF.